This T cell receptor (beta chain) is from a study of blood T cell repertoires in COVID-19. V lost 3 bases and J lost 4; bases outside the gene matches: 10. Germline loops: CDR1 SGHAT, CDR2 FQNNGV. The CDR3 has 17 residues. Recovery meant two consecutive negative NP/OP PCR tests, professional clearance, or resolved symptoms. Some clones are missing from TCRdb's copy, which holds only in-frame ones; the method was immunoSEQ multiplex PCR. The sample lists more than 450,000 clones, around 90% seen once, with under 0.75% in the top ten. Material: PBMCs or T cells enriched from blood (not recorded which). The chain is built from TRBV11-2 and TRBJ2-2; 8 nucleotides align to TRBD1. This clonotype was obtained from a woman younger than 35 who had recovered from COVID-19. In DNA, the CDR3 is TGTGCCAGCAGCTTTACCCCGCAGGGGGCGGGCACCGGGGAGCTGTTTTTT. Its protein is CASSFTPQGAGTGELFF.